These T cell receptor beta chains were read from a single sample in a study of response to subunit inactivated influenza vaccine. TCRdb ran MiXCR on the RT-PCR reads and lists one entry per CDR3 protein. The top ten clones hold 9.5% to 13% of a sample with a few hundred thousand distinct CDR3 sequences, around a fifth of them seen once. Specimen: PBMCs from blood, collected about 20 months after vaccination. These receptors were obtained from a man aged 50 to 69 who received an inactivated influenza vaccine. CDR3s include the opening cysteine and the closing phenylalanine or tryptophan. The order of the fields is J gene, clone size, V gene, CDR3 length, CDR3 protein. Only some rows state a clone size, as once, few, many or a class for expanded clones.

TRBJ2-7 | NA | TRBV12-3/TRBV12-4 | 13 | CASSLSRSNEQYF
TRBJ2-2 | NA | TRBV12-3/TRBV12-4 | 16 | CASSHLAGGPSGELFF
TRBJ1-2 | once | TRBV4-3 | 17 | CASSQDLRRGFNYDYTF
TRBJ2-1 | NA | TRBV12-3/TRBV12-4 | 12 | CASSGLDNEQFF
TRBJ1-3 | NA | TRBV6-2/TRBV6-3 | 15 | CASRDGTQIGNTIYF
TRBJ1-5 | few | TRBV19 | 14 | CASTMTGLRQPQHF
TRBJ1-1 | NA | TRBV10-1 | 14 | CASSEDRGGTEAFF
TRBJ2-3 | NA | TRBV6-7 | 16 | CASSYDGETYTDTQYF
TRBJ2-7 | NA | TRBV5-5 | 15 | CASSRAQESSYEQYF
TRBJ1-5 | NA | TRBV18 | 14 | CASSPSGQRQPQHF
TRBJ1-3 | NA | TRBV2 | 15 | CASSSGGVIGNTIYF
TRBJ1-6 | NA | TRBV9 | 15 | CASSADRDPFFPLHF
TRBJ1-4 | NA | TRBV12-3/TRBV12-4 | 14 | CASSSDGFNEKLFF
TRBJ1-2 | NA | TRBV2 | 11 | CASIGQDGYTF
TRBJ1-2 | many | TRBV5-5 | 15 | CASSLSSLNRYGYTF
TRBJ1-3 | few | TRBV29-1 | 16 | CSAETGGHSSGNTIYF
TRBJ2-2 | NA | TRBV2 | 14 | CASRTVGATGELFF
TRBJ2-1 | once | TRBV6-2/TRBV6-3 | 16 | CASSASQGGGDNEQFF
TRBJ2-2 | few | TRBV7-9 | 17 | CASSSSGGVGNTGELFF
TRBJ2-4 | few | TRBV3-1 | 13 | CASSQEGDGIQYF
TRBJ2-7 | NA | TRBV12-3/TRBV12-4 | 14 | CASGIRQGSYEQYF
TRBJ1-3 | NA | TRBV18 | 15 | CASSRVWADGNTIYF
TRBJ2-1 | many | TRBV27 | 12 | CASRRTSNEQFF
TRBJ2-2 | NA | TRBV6-5 | 14 | CASSLTTGGEELFF
TRBJ1-4 | few | TRBV12-3/TRBV12-4 | 14 | CASSFSVRREKLFF
TRBJ2-1 | few | TRBV3-1 | 11 | CASSQLNEQFF
TRBJ2-5 | few | TRBV6-2/TRBV6-3 | 15 | CASSYSRATAKTQYF
TRBJ2-2 | NA | TRBV11-3 | 15 | CASSLHGWNTGELFF
TRBJ1-6 | few | TRBV15 | 17 | CATSRDIASSYNSPLHF
TRBJ1-5 | NA | TRBV4-3 | 15 | CASSHDTFFNQPQHF
TRBJ1-5 | NA | TRBV6-2/TRBV6-3 | 14 | CASSSSNRNQPQHF
TRBJ1-6 | few | TRBV12-3/TRBV12-4 | 15 | CASTSGGVYNSPLHF
TRBJ1-1 | many | TRBV12-3/TRBV12-4 | 13 | CASTKGGNTEAFF
TRBJ1-1 | many | TRBV3-1 | 13 | CASSQDWDVEAFF
TRBJ2-7 | NA | TRBV4-3 | 15 | CASSQDSQAAYEQYF
TRBJ2-6 | NA | TRBV6-5 | 14 | CASSSYAGANVLTF
TRBJ1-3 | few | TRBV6-5 | 15 | CASSYSRGSGNTIYF
TRBJ1-2 | NA | TRBV6-6 | 12 | CASSYRQYGYTF
TRBJ1-5 | few | TRBV2 | 13 | CASSDRLGQPQHF
TRBJ2-3 | many | TRBV4-1 | 14 | CASSQVGNADTQYF
TRBJ2-7 | NA | TRBV20-1 | 11 | CSASKVGEQYF
TRBJ2-5 | few | TRBV12-3/TRBV12-4 | 15 | CASSPTGQSQETQYF
TRBJ2-7 | NA | TRBV9 | 13 | CASSKSGTSEQYF
TRBJ1-1 | many | TRBV5-1 | 15 | CASSLGGTLNTEAFF
TRBJ1-5 | few | TRBV7-8 | 14 | CASSQGTTGQPQHF
TRBJ2-1 | NA | TRBV2 | 14 | CASSELRGGDEQFF
TRBJ1-1 | few | TRBV10-3 | 13 | CAIRSYMNTEAFF
TRBJ2-1 | few | TRBV12-3/TRBV12-4 | 15 | CASRPGTGAYNEQFF